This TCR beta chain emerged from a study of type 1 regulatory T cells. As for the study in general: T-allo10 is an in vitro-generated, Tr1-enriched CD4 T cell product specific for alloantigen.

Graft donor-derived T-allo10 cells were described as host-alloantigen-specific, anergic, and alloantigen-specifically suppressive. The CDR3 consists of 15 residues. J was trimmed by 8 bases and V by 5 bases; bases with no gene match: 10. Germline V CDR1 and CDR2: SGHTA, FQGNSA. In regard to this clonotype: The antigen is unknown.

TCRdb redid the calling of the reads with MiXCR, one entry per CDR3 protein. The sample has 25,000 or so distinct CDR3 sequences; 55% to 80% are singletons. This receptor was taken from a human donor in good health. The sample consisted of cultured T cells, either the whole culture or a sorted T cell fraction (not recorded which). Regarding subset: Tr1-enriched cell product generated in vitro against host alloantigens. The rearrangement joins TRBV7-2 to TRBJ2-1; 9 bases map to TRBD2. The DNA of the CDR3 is TGTGCCAGCAGCCCTCCGGGGCGGGGGGGCGATGAGCAGTTCTTC. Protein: CASSPPGRGGDEQFF.